This T cell receptor beta chain was sequenced during a study of CD8+ T cells in alopecia areata. This clone was seen only a few times. Its antigen is currently unknown. Findings and caveats of the study: Scalp clonality dropped significantly under tofacitinib, as did expanded CD8+ top-100 clones. Just one nonresponder means the tie between baseline CD8+ expansion and response stays uncertain.

Treatment here: oral pan-JAK inhibitor, 5-10 mg twice daily. CDR3 size: 12 residues. CDR1 and CDR2 (germline): SQVTM, ANQGSEA. Trimming shortened V by 5 bases and J by 6 bases, and 11 bases separated the two germline ends. Sequencing relied on a cDNA template that was reverse transcribed from extracted RNA. This table comes from immunoSEQ multiplex PCR, and its TCRdb copy is limited to in-frame clones, with some not included. The sample records some 170,000 clones, 53% being singletons. The receptor was isolated from a human donor with alopecia areata. The gene calls are TRBV29-1 and TRBJ1-5; D uncertain. This sample comprised CD8+ T cells sorted from blood, obtained at week 24, from a patient treated with tofacitinib. The chain's CDR3 is CSVIEGGQPQHF. For the CDR3, the DNA is TGCAGCGTTATAGAAGGAGGTCAGCCCCAGCATTTT.